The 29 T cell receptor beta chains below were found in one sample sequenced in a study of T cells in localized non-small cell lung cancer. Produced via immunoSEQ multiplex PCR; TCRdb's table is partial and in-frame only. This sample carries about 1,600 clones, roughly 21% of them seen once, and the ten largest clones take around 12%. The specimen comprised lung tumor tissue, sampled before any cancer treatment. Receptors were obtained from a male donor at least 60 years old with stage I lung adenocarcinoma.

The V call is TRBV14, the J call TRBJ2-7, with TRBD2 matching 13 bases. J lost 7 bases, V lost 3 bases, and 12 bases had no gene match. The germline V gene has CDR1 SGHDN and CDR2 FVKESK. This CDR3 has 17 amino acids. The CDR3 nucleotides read TGTGCCAGCAGCCACCTCCGACTAGCGGGGGGCATGGGGGAGCAGTACTTC. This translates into CASSHLRLAGGMGEQYF.

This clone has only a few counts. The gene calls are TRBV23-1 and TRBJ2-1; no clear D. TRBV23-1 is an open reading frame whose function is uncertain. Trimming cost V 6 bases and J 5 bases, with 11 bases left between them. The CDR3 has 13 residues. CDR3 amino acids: CASSTWTDNEQFF. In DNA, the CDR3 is TGCGCCAGCAGCACATGGACCGACAATGAGCAGTTCTTC.

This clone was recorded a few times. The CDR3 DNA reads TGTGCCAGCAGCGGGGGCAGGGGGCGGTCTTCTCGCTCTGGGGCCAACGTCCTGACTTTC. Encoded protein: CASSGGRGRSSRSGANVLTF. V and J are TRBV2 and TRBJ2-6, with TRBD1 matching over 8 bases. The V and J ends lost 6 bases and 0 bases, in that order; junction bases with no gene match: 16. Germline V gives CDR1 SNHLY, CDR2 FYNNEI. This CDR3 region has 20 residues.

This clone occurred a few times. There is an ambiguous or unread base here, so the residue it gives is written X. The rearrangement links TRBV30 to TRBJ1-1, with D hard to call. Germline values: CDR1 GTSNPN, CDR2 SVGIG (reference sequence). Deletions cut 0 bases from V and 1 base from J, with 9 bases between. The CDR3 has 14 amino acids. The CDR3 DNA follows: TGTGCCTGGAGTGTACGGGCSGGGAACACTGAAGCTTTCTTT. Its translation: CAWSVRXGNTEAFF. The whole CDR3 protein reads CAWSVRAGNTEAFF.

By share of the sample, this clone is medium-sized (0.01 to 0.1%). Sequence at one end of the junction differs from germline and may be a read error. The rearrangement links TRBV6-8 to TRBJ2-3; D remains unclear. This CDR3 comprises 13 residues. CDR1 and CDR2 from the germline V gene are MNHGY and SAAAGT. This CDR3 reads CASSDSDTDTQYF. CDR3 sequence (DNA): TGTGCCAGCAGTGACTCGGACACAGATACGCAGTATTTT.

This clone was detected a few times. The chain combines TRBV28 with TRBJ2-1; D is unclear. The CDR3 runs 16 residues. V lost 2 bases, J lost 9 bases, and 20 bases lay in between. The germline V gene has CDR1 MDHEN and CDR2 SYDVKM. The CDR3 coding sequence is TGTGCCAGCAGTTTACTTACACCCGCGGTTGACGGTGAGCAGTTCTTC. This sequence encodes CASSLLTPAVDGEQFF. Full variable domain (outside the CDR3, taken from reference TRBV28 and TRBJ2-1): DVKVTQSSRYLVKRTGEKVFLECVQDMDHENMFWYRQDPGLGLRLIYFSYDVKMKEKGDIPEGYSVSREKKERFSLILESASTNQTSMYLCASSLLTPAVDGEQFFGPGTRLTVL.

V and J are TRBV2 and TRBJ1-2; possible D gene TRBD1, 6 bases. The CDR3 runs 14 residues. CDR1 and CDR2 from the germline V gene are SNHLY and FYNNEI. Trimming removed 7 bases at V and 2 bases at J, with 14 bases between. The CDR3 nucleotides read TGTGCCAGCAAGTGGGGGGGCTCCAACTATGGCTACACCTTC. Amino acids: CASKWGGSNYGYTF.

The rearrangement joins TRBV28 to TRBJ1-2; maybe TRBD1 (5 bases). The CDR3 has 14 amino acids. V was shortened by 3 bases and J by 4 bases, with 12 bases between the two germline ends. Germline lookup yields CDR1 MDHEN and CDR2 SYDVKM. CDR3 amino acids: CASSLAGTGYGYTF. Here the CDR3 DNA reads TGTGCCAGCAGTTTGGCGGGGACCGGCTATGGCTACACCTTC.

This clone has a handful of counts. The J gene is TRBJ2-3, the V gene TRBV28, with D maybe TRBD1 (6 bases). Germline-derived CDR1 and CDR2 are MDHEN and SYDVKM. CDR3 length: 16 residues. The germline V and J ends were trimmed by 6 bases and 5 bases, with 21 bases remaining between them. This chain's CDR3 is CASSPPFEGDVDTQYF. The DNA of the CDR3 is TGTGCCAGCAGCCCCCCCTTTGAGGGGGATGTAGATACGCAGTATTTT.

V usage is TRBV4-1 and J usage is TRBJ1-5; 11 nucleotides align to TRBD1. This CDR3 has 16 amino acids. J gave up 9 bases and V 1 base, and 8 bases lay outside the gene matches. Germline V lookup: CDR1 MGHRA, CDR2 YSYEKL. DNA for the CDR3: TGCGCCAGCAGCCAAGCCCCCGGGACAGGGGGGAGGCCCCAGCATTTT. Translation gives CASSQAPGTGGRPQHF.

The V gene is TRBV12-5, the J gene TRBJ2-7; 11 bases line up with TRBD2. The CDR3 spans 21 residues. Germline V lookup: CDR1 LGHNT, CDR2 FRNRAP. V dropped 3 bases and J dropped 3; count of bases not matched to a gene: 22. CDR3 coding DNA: TGTGCTAGTGGTTTCCTTTCTAGCGGGAGGATGAACCACCTACTAATCTACGAGCAGTACTTC. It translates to CASGFLSSGRMNHLLIYEQYF.

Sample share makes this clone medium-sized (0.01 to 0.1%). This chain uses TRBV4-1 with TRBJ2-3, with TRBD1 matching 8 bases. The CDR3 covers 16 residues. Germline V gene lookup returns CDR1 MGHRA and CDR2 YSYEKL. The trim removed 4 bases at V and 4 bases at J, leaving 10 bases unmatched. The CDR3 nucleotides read TGCGCCAGCAGCCGAACCCCCAGGGGGCAGGCAGATACGCAGTATTTT. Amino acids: CASSRTPRGQADTQYF.

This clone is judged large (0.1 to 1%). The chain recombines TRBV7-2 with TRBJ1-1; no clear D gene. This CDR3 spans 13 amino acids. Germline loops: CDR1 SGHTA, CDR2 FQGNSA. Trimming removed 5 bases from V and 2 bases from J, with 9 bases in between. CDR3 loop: CASSPATNTEAFF. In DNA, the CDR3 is TGTGCCAGCAGCCCCGCCACAAACACTGAAGCTTTCTTT.

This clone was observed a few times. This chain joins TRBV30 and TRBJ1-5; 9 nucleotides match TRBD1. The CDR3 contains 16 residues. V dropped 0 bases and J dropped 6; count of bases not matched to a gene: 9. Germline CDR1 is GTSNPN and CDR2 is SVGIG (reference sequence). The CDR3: CAWSVTGGPKGQPQHF. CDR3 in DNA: TGTGCCTGGAGTGTCACAGGGGGCCCGAAGGGTCAGCCCCAGCATTTT.

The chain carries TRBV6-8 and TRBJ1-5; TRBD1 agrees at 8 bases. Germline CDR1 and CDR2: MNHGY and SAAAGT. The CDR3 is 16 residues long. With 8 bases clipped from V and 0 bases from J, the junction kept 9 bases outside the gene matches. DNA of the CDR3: TGTGCCAGCTGCGACAGGGGTGATTATAGCAATCAGCCCCAGCATTTT. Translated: CASCDRGDYSNQPQHF.

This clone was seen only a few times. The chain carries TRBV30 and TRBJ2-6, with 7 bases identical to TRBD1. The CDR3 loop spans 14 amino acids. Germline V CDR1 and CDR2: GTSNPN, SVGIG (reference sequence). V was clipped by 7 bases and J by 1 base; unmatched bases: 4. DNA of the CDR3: TGTGCCTCCACAGGGGCGTCTGGGGCCAACGTCCTGACTTTC. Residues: CASTGASGANVLTF.

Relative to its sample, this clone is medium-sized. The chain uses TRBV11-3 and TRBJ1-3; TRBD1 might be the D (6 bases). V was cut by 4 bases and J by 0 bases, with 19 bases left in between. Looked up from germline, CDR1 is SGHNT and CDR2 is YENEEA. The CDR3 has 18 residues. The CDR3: CASSSIPPGQSSGNTIYF. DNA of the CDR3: TGTGCCAGCAGCTCTATACCACCAGGACAGAGCTCTGGAAACACCATATATTTT.

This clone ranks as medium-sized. The CDR3 region has the DNA TGTGCCAGCAGTCCGAATCGGACCGGACGTGAAAAACTGTTTTTT. This codes for CASSPNRTGREKLFF. This rearrangement joins TRBV6-8 to TRBJ1-4, with D unresolved. CDR1 is MNHGY and CDR2 is SAAAGT in the germline V gene. Trimming shortened V by 5 bases and J by 7 bases, and 17 bases separated the two germline ends. There are 15 residues in the CDR3.

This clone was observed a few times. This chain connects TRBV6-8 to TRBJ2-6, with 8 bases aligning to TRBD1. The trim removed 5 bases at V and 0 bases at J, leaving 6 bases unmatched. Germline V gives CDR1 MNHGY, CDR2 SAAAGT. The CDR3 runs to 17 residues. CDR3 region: CASSPRGPLSGANVLTF. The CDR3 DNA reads TGTGCCAGCAGTCCCAGGGGGCCCCTCTCTGGGGCCAACGTCCTGACTTTC.

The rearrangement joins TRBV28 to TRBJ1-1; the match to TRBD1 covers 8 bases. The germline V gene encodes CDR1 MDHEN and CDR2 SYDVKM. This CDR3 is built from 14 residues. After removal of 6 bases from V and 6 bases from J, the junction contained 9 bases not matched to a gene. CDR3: CASRLPGGSAEAFF. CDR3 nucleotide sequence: TGTGCCAGCAGACTTCCAGGGGGCAGCGCTGAAGCTTTCTTT.

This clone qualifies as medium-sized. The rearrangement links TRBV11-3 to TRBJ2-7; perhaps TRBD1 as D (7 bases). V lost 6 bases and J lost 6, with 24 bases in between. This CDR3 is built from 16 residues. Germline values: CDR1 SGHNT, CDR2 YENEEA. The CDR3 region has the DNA TGTGCCAGCAGTTTTCTGGGTTGGACAGGAGCGGGCGAGCAGTACTTC. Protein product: CASSFLGWTGAGEQYF.

The CDR3 DNA sequence: TGTGCCAGCAGTGCCCGACTAGCGGGGGCCGGGGAGCTGTTTTTT. This sequence encodes CASSARLAGAGELFF. V and J are TRBV28 and TRBJ2-2, with 12 positions matching TRBD2. Looked up from germline, CDR1 is MDHEN and CDR2 is SYDVKM. Trimming cost V 5 bases and J 6 bases; bases outside gene matches: 4. The CDR3 contains 15 residues. Using reference TRBV28 and TRBJ2-2 for the parts outside the CDR3, the full variable domain is DVKVTQSSRYLVKRTGEKVFLECVQDMDHENMFWYRQDPGLGLRLIYFSYDVKMKEKGDIPEGYSVSREKKERFSLILESASTNQTSMYLCASSARLAGAGELFFGEGSRLTVL.

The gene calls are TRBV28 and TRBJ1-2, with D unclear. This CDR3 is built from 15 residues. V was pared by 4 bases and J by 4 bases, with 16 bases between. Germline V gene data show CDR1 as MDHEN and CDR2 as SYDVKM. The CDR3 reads CASSYPLSGIYGYTF. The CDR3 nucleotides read TGTGCCAGCAGTTACCCCCTTTCAGGCATCTATGGCTACACCTTC.

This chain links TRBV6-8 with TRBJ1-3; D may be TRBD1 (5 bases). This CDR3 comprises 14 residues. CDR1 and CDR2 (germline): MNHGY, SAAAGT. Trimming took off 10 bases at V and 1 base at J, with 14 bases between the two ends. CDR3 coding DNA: TGTGCCATCAGAGCCACAGGTTCTGGAAACACCATATATTTT. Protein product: CAIRATGSGNTIYF.

CDR3 residues: CASSSPGWPKIFF. CDR3 DNA: TGTGCCAGTAGTTCACCGGGGTGGCCTAAGATCTTCTTC. V gene TRBV19 combines with J gene TRBJ2-1; tentatively, D is TRBD2 (5 bases). The CDR3 has 13 residues. V was clipped by 5 bases and J by 16 bases, with 21 bases between them. Germline lookup yields CDR1 LNHDA and CDR2 SQIVND (reference sequence).

CDR3 amino acids: CASSPSTGADYEQYF. The CDR3 DNA reads TGTGCCAGCAGTCCCTCGACAGGGGCGGACTACGAGCAGTACTTC. This chain connects TRBV6-8 to TRBJ2-7, with 8 bases aligning to TRBD1. V gave up 5 bases and J gave up 3 bases; unmatched junction bases: 9. The CDR3 runs to 15 residues. Germline lookup yields CDR1 MNHGY and CDR2 SAAAGT.

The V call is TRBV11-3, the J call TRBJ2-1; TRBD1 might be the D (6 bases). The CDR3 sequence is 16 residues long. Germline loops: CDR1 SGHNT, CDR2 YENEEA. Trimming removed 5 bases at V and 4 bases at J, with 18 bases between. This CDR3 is CASSTQTGGLYNEQFF. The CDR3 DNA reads TGTGCCAGCAGCACCCAAACTGGGGGCCTATACAATGAGCAGTTCTTC.

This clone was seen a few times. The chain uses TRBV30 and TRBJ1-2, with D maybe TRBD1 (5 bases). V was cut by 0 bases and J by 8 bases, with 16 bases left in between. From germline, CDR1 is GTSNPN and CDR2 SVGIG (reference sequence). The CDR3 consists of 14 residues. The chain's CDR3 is CAWSVLRDGWGYTF. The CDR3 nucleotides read TGTGCCTGGAGTGTACTTCGGGACGGCTGGGGCTACACCTTC.

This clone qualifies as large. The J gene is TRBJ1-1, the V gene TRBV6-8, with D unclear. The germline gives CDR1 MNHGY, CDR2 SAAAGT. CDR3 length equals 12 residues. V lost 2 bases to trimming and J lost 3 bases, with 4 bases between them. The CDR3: CASSYSDTEAFF. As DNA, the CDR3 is TGTGCCAGCAGTTACAGCGACACTGAAGCTTTCTTT.